Listed below are T cell receptor beta chains from one sample, sequenced in a study of T cell changes during pregnancy in multiple sclerosis. Clones were read by immunoSEQ multiplex PCR, and TCRdb kept only the in-frame ones, dropping some. The data show around 80,000 clones, approximately 92% seen once. The sequencing here drew on peripheral blood, taken before pregnancy. Receptors were obtained from a female donor with multiple sclerosis, enrolled in a pregnancy study. Each CDR3 is given with its conserved first and last residue.

J gene,V gene,CDR3 protein
TRBJ2-7,TRBV28,CASSLYIEPPYEQYF
TRBJ1-1,TRBV7-9,CASSLARDEAFF
TRBJ1-5,TRBV7-8,CASSPWAGGAGHSNQPQHF
TRBJ2-7,TRBV18,CASSGDRVEYEQYF
TRBJ2-7,TRBV11-2,CASSWGLGYSYEQYF
TRBJ2-1,TRBV5-4,CASSLEGLAGREQFF
TRBJ2-1,TRBV6-6,CASTSVDNEQFF
TRBJ2-7,TRBV19,CASSKGQGLTYEQYF
TRBJ1-2,TRBV5-8,CASSFVDRGHYGYTF
TRBJ2-2,TRBV27,CASRDHRETGELFF
TRBJ2-7,TRBV6-1,CASSPTSGGTYEQYF
TRBJ2-3,TRBV6-6,CASRDDSGTDTQYF
TRBJ2-7,TRBV7-6,CASSLDAGLAGGLNYEQYF
TRBJ2-1,TRBV7-9,CASSAAEQEDNEQFF
TRBJ1-5,TRBV28,CASSLPGLSNQPQHF
TRBJ2-3,TRBV4-2,CASSQAGTGPDTQYF
TRBJ1-1,TRBV19,CASSMNRGYTEAFF
TRBJ2-1,TRBV30,CAWSVWVSGIYNEQFF
TRBJ2-1,TRBV5-1,CASSLPGTSGHNEQFF
TRBJ2-1,TRBV7-9,CASSPASGGSYNEQFF
TRBJ1-2,TRBV28,CATKLSPRGAYTF
TRBJ1-5,TRBV19,CASSNRGENQPQHF
TRBJ2-5,TRBV28,CASSLGGTSGGETQYF
TRBJ1-2,TRBV19,CASSWRTGDYGYTF
TRBJ1-1,TRBV25-1,CASSGGQAFF
TRBJ2-7,TRBV10-3,CAISDRGLPSEQYF
TRBJ2-7,TRBV10-3,CAISGVDYEQYF
TRBJ1-4,TRBV28,CASSYYGRGRFEKLFF